These 7 T cell receptor beta chains originate from one sample sequenced in a study of cytomegalovirus exposure and HLA in healthy donors. It was with 60 Vbeta and 13 Jbeta primers that the PCR ran. Sequenced by immunoSEQ multiplex PCR; TCRdb stores in-frame clones only, minus some. Of some 200,000 clones listed, roughly 79% are singletons. Material: PBMCs. The receptors here all came from a man aged 18 to 30 in good health and CMV-seronegative.

This clone was seen a few times. The J gene is TRBJ2-1, the V gene TRBV7-9; tentatively, D is TRBD2 (7 bases). CDR3 size: 15 residues. V was clipped by 7 bases and J by 8 bases, with 21 bases between them. CDR1 SEHNR and CDR2 FQNEAQ come from the germline V gene (reference sequence). This CDR3 reads CASTLLGAGAYEQFF. The CDR3 DNA is TGTGCCAGCACATTGTTGGGGGCGGGAGCCTATGAGCAGTTCTTC. Drawing the rest from reference TRBV7-9 and TRBJ2-1, the complete variable domain is DTGVSQNPRHKITKRGQNVTFRCDPISEHNRLYWYRQTLGQGPEFLTYFQNEAQLEKSRLLSDRFSAERPKGSFSTLEIQRTEQGDSAMYLCASTLLGAGAYEQFFGPGTRLTVL.

The V gene is TRBV11-3, the J gene TRBJ2-3; D may be TRBD1 (5 bases). The germline V gene encodes CDR1 SGHNT and CDR2 YENEEA. The CDR3 contains 13 residues. The V end was cut by 5 bases, the J end by 3 bases, with 9 bases between. The CDR3 here is CASSPGPTDTQYF. The DNA for the CDR3 is TGTGCCAGCAGCCCAGGGCCGACAGATACGCAGTATTTT.

CDR3 region: CASSGRDTQYF. In DNA form, the CDR3 reads TGTGCCAGCAGCGGGAGAGATACGCAGTATTTT. V is TRBV6-1 and J is TRBJ2-3; D might be TRBD2 (6 bases). CDR1 is MNHNS, CDR2 SASEGT, per germline. Trimming stripped 6 bases from V and 5 bases from J, with 6 bases between. CDR3 size: 11 residues.

J is TRBJ2-7 and V is TRBV6-6; 7 bases fit TRBD1. The CDR3 spans 12 residues. Per germline, CDR1 MNHNY and CDR2 SVGAGI (reference sequence). After removal of 6 bases from V and 4 bases from J, the junction contained 3 bases not matched to a gene. In DNA, the CDR3 is TGTGCCAGCAGCGGACAGGTATACGAGCAGTACTTC. This gives the protein CASSGQVYEQYF.

This chain connects TRBV29-1 to TRBJ2-3; possibly TRBD2 for D (6 bases). Germline CDR1 is SQVTM and CDR2 is ANQGSEA. The CDR3 has 16 amino acids. V lost 5 bases, J lost 4 bases, and 22 bases lay in between. The CDR3 reads CSVFGGVRRGADTQYF. Here the CDR3 DNA reads TGCAGCGTTTTTGGCGGGGTCCGGAGGGGTGCAGATACGCAGTATTTT.

The rearrangement joins TRBV5-1 to TRBJ2-7; 7 bases agree with TRBD1. Per the germline V gene, CDR1 is SGHRS and CDR2 is YFSETQ. V was pared by 0 bases and J by 2 bases, with 5 bases of the junction left unmatched. CDR3 size: 15 residues. The DNA for the CDR3 is TGCGCCAGCAGCTTGGTGGGGACAGAGACCTACGAGCAGTACTTC. Its translation is CASSLVGTETYEQYF.

V usage is TRBV2 and J usage is TRBJ1-5; D remains ambiguous. V was cut by 6 bases and J by 0 bases, with 6 bases left in between. The CDR3 is made up of 13 amino acids. The germline CDR1 and CDR2 sequences are SNHLY and FYNNEI. CDR3 nucleotides: TGTGCCAGCAGGGCCGATAGCAATCAGCCCCAGCATTTT. The encoded protein is CASRADSNQPQHF.